This T cell receptor (beta chain) stems from a study of T cells in Graves' hyperthyroidism and ophthalmopathy. Germline CDR1 is LGHNA and CDR2 is YNFKEQ. This CDR3 is 17 amino acids long. V was pared by 3 bases and J by 0 bases, with 9 bases of the junction left unmatched. The study's findings and limits: Ophthalmopathy stood apart from stable hyperthyroidism in a 13 V-J model.

Researchers took RNA transcripts and amplified the TCR beta CDR3 regions from them. During a first-round RT-PCR of the TCR CDR3, the HTBI primer set was used. TCRdb independently ran MiXCR on the multiplex PCR reads; one entry per CDR3 protein. The sample records approximately 150,000 distinct CDR3 sequences, 9.4% being singletons. In the case of this clonotype: Antigen specificity is unknown.

Pregnant or lactating patients were excluded, as were those with uncontrolled infection or other autoimmune disease. Blood was drawn at first hyperthyroidism diagnosis, before any ophthalmopathy symptoms. The rearrangement links TRBV4-2 to TRBJ1-1, with 8 bases aligning to TRBD1. This receptor was obtained from a woman aged 18-30 years with Graves' hyperthyroidism that later progressed to Graves' ophthalmopathy. Sequences were obtained from blood. The CDR3 DNA reads as TGTGCCAGCAGCCAGCGCCCGACAGGGGCCTTGAACACTGAAGCTTTCTTT. Translated, it gives CASSQRPTGALNTEAFF.